Described below is a single TCR beta chain sequence and its context. The sample originates from a study of T cells after yellow fever vaccination. CDR1 and CDR2 (germline): LNHDA, SQIVND (reference sequence). V lost 3 bases to trimming and J lost 2 bases, with 9 bases between them. This CDR3 region has 14 residues. TCRdb re-called the 5' RACE reads with MiXCR, one entry per CDR3 protein. Among fewer than 450,000 distinct CDR3 sequences, 3.5% to 4.5% were seen once, and the ten largest hold 24%. The chain couples TRBV19 to TRBJ2-3; D unresolved. The source was PBMCs, collected 5 days after the yellow fever booster vaccination. This clonotype was sampled from a man aged 18 to 35 who received the YFV17D yellow fever vaccine. The CDR3 DNA is TGTGCCAGTAGTATTCTACAGAACACAGATACGCAGTATTTT. This sequence encodes CASSILQNTDTQYF.